These T cell receptor beta chains were read from a single sample in a study of T cell repertoires in cytomegalovirus infection. These receptors have no known antigen. MiXCR, run by TCRdb on the reads, gives a single entry per CDR3 protein. There are roughly 920,000 distinct CDR3 sequences in the sample; approximately 32% occur only once, and around an eighth lies in the top ten. The sequenced sample was cultured CD8+ T cells from PBMCs, obtained from culture after CMV antigen stimulation. These receptor sequences come from a human donor in good health (CMV status not recorded). Some clones in this sample may be carry-over from other donors' samples. Both conserved end residues are trimmed from each CDR3.

V	J	CDR3
TRBV12-3/TRBV12-4	.	ASSLVPPWEQF
TRBV19	TRBJ2-7	ASSIVGGNEQY
TRBV20-1	TRBJ2-1	SAANPRGASSYNEQF
TRBV7-9	TRBJ1-4	ASSSRTEKLF
TRBV6-1	TRBJ2-7	ASSETGLRAYEQY
TRBV2	TRBJ1-1	AIYRGRQTEAF
TRBV5-6	TRBJ2-3	ASSLVVGADTQY
TRBV5-6	TRBJ1-2	ASSLEPGDDYGYT
TRBV7-8	TRBJ1-6	ASSLVGKFNSPLH
TRBV4-2	TRBJ1-5	ASSQEGGINQPQH
TRBV5-4	TRBJ2-3	ASSLTSFSTDTQY
TRBV28	TRBJ2-3	ASSLDSSSDTQY
TRBV7-9	TRBJ2-1	ASSSTRDLNNEQF
TRBV15	TRBJ1-4	ATSRDLATGEKLF
TRBV29-1	TRBJ2-5	SVEGPLWAIQETQY
TRBV7-9	TRBJ2-5	ASRGLLETQY
TRBV4-1	TRBJ1-1	ASSPPQGPSTEAF
TRBV6-2/TRBV6-3	TRBJ1-2	ASSYSKMGQGFYGYT
TRBV7-6	TRBJ1-1	ASSSSLTVTEAF
TRBV7-2	TRBJ2-1	ASSWTSGGAYEQF
TRBV28	TRBJ1-2	ASTLDRGPRYGYT
TRBV7-9	TRBJ1-2	ASSQDRGPFGVGYT
TRBV4-3	TRBJ2-3	ASSQDRGAGGPTLPSTDTQY
TRBV12-5	TRBJ2-5	ASGPGQGGVEETQY
TRBV7-6	TRBJ2-7	VSSLYSNYEQY
TRBV6-2/TRBV6-3	TRBJ1-1	ANSRTGRRDTEAF
TRBV12-3/TRBV12-4	TRBJ1-3	ASSGTRESGNTIY
TRBV7-9	TRBJ1-3	ASSPPRNTIY
TRBV18	TRBJ1-2	ASSPDGYT
TRBV6-1	TRBJ1-4	ASSEIRGATNEKLF
TRBV7-9	TRBJ2-5	ASSLTEEETQY
TRBV12-3/TRBV12-4	TRBJ1-5	ASSLWGLNNQPQH
TRBV12-3/TRBV12-4	TRBJ2-3	ASSSGLAGGQDTQY
TRBV7-9	TRBJ2-4	ASSPPSGQDIQY
TRBV4-3	TRBJ1-1	ASSQVAMDTEAF
TRBV19	TRBJ1-3	ASSFGSGEGAIY
TRBV5-6	TRBJ1-2	ASSSPGTGLHYGYT
TRBV24-1	TRBJ2-5	ATSEGGGAQETQY
TRBV2	TRBJ1-1	ASSAGTPEAF
TRBV20-1	TRBJ2-7	SAITSYEQY
TRBV6-1	TRBJ1-1	VSSWMTANTEAF
TRBV12-3/TRBV12-4	TRBJ1-1	ASSRDRAMNTEAF
TRBV10-2	TRBJ1-5	ASDPGTGITPQH
TRBV5-1	TRBJ1-1	ASSFVDRGNEAF
TRBV7-4	TRBJ2-7	ASSHDRVGEQY
TRBV15	TRBJ2-4	AAGAGPKSIQY
TRBV10-3	TRBJ2-7	AIRVGADEQY